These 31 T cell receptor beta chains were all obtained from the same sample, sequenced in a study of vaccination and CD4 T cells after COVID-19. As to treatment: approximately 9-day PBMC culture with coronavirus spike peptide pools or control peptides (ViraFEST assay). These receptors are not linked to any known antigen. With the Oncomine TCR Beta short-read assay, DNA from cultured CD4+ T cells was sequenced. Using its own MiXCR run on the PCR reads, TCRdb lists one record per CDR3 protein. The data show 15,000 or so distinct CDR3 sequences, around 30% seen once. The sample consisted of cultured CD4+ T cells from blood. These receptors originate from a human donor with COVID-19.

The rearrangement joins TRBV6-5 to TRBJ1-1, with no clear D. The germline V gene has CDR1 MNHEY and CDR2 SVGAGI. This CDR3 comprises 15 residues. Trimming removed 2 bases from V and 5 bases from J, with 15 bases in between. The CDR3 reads CASSYQAKEWTEAFF. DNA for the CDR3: TGTGCCAGCAGTTACCAAGCCAAGGAGTGGACTGAAGCTTTCTTT.

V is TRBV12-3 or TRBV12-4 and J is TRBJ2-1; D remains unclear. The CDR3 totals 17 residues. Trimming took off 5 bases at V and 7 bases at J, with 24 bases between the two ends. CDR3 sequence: CASSPRLQTTPRNEQFF. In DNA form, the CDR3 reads TGTGCCAGCAGTCCCCGACTGCAAACCACCCCCCGGAATGAGCAGTTCTTC.

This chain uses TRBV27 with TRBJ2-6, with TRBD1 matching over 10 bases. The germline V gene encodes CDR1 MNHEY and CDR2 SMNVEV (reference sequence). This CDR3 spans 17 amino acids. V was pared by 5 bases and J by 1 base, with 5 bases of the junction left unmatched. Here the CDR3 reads CASSPTGGASGANVLTF. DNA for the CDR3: TGTGCCAGCAGTCCGACAGGGGGCGCTTCTGGGGCCAACGTCCTGACTTTC.

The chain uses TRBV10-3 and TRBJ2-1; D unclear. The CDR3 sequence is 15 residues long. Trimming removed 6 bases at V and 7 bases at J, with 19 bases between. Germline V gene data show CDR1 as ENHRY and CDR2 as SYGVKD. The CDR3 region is CAISSSQALGNEQFF. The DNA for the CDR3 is TGTGCCATCAGCTCCAGCCAGGCCTTGGGTAATGAGCAGTTCTTC.

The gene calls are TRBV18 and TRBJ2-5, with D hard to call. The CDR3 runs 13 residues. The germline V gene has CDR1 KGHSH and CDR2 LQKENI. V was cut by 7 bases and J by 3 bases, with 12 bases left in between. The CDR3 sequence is CASFPNLKETQYF. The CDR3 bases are TGTGCCAGCTTCCCGAACCTAAAAGAGACCCAGTACTTC.

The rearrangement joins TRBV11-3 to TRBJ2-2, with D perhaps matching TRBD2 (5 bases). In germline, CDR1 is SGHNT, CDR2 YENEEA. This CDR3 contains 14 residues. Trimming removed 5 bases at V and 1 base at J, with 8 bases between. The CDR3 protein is CASSTSGNTGELFF. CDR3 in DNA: TGTGCCAGCAGCACTAGTGGGAACACCGGGGAGCTGTTTTTT. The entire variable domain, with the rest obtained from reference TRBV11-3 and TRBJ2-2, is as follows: EAGVVQSPRYKIIEKKQPVAFWCNPISGHNTLYWYLQNLGQGPELLIRYENEEAVDDSQLPKDRFSAERLKGVDSTLKIQPAELGDSAVYLCASSTSGNTGELFFGEGSRLTVL.

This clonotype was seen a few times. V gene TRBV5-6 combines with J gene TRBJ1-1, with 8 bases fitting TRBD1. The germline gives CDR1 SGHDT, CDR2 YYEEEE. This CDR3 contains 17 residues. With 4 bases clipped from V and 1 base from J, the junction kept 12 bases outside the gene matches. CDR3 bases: TGTGCCAGCAGCCAACCTCAGGGGGCGGAGAAGAACACTGAAGCTTTCTTT. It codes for CASSQPQGAEKNTEAFF.

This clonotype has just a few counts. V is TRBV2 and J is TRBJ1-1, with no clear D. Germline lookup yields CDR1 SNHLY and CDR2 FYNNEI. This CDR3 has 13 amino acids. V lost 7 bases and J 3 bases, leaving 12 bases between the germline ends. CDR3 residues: CASTEERDTEAFF. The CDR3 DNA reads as TGTGCCAGCACCGAAGAAAGGGACACTGAAGCTTTCTTT. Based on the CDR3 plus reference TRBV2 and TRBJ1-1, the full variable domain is EPEVTQTPSHQVTQMGQEVILRCVPISNHLYFYWYRQILGQKVEFLVSFYNNEISEKSEIFDDQFSVERPDGSNFTLKIRSTKLEDSAMYFCASTEERDTEAFFGQGTRLTVV.

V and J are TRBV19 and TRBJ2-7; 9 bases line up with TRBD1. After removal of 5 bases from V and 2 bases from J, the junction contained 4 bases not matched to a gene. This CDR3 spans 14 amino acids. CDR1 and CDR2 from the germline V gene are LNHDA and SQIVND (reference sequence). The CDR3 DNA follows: TGTGCCAGTAGTTTACAGGGGGCCACCTACGAGCAGTACTTC. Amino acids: CASSLQGATYEQYF. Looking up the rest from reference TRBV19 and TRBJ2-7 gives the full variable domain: DGGITQSPKYLFRKEGQNVTLSCEQNLNHDAMYWYRQDPGQGLRLIYYSQIVNDFQKGDIAEGYSVSREKKESFPLTVTSAQKNPTAFYLCASSLQGATYEQYFGPGTRLTVT.

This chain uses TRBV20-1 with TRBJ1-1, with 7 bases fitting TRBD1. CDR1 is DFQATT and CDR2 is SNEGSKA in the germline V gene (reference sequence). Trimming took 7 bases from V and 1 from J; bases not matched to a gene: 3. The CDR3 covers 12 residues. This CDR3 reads CSVDRTNTEAFF. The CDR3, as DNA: TGCAGTGTGGACAGGACGAACACTGAAGCTTTCTTT.

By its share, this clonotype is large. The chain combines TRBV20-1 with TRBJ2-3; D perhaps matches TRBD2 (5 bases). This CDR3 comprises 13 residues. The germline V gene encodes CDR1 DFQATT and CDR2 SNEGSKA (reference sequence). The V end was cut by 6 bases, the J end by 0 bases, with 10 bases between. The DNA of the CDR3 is TGCAGTGCCAACGGGGTCAGCACAGATACGCAGTATTTT. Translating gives CSANGVSTDTQYF.

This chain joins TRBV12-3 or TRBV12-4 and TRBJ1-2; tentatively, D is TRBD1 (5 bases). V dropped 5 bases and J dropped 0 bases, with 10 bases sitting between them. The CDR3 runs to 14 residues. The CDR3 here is CASSRDGANYGYTF. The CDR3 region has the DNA TGTGCCAGCAGTAGGGACGGAGCTAACTATGGCTACACCTTC.

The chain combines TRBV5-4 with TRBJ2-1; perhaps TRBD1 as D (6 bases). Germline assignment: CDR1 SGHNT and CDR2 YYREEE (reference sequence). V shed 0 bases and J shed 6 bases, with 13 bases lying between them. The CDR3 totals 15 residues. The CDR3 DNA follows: TGTGCCAGCAGCTTGGCCCCCGGGACACCCAATGAGCAGTTCTTC. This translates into CASSLAPGTPNEQFF.

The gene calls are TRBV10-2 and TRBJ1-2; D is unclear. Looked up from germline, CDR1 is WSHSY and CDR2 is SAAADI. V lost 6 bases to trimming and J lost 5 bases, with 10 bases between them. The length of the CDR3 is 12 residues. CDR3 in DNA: TGCGCCAGCAGGGACCCTGGATATGGCTACACCTTC. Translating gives CASRDPGYGYTF.

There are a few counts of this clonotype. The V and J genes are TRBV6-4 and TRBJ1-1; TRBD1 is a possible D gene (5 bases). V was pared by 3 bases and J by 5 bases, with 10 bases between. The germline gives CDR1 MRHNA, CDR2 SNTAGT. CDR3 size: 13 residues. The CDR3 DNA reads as TGTGCCAGCAGTGAAGACAGAATGACTGAAGCTTTCTTT. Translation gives CASSEDRMTEAFF.

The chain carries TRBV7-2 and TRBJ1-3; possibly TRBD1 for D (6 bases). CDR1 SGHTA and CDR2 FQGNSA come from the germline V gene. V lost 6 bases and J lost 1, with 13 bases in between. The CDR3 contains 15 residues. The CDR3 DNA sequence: TGTGCCAGCAGGGAGGAACAGGGATCTGGAAACACCATATATTTT. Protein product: CASREEQGSGNTIYF. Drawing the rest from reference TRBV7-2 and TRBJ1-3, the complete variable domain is GAGVSQSPSNKVTEKGKDVELRCDPISGHTALYWYRQSLGQGLEFLIYFQGNSAPDKSGLPSDRFSAERTGGSVSTLTIQRTQQEDSAVYLCASREEQGSGNTIYFGEGSWLTVV.

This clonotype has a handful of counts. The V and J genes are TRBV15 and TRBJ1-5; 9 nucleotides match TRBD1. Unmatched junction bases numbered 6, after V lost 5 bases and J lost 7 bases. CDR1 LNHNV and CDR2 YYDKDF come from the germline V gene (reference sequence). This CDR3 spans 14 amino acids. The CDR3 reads CATSPDRGYQPQHF. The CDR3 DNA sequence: TGTGCCACCAGCCCGGACAGGGGATACCAGCCCCAGCATTTT. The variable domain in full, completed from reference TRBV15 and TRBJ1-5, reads DAMVIQNPRYQVTQFGKPVTLSCSQTLNHNVMYWYQQKSSQAPKLLFHYYDKDFNNEADTPDNFQSRRPNTSFCFLDIRSPGLGDTAMYLCATSPDRGYQPQHFGDGTRLSIL.

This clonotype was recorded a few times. The CDR3, as DNA: TGTGCCAGCAGTTCCCCCGCCTATGGCTACACCTTC. Translating gives CASSSPAYGYTF. The chain joins TRBV27 to TRBJ1-2, with D uncertain. This CDR3 has 12 amino acids. Germline V gene data show CDR1 as MNHEY and CDR2 as SMNVEV (reference sequence). The V and J ends lost 4 bases and 4 bases respectively, with 7 bases between them.

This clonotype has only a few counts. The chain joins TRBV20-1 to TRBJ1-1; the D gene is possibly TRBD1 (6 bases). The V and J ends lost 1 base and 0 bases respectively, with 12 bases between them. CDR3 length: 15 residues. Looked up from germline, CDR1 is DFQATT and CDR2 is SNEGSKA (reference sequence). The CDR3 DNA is TGCAGTGCTAGAGGACAGGAAAATGTGAACACTGAAGCTTTCTTT. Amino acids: CSARGQENVNTEAFF.

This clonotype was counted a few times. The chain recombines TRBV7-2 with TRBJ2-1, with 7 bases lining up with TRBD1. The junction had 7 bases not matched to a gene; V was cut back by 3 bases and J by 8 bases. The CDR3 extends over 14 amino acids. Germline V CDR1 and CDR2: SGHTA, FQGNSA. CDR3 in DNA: TGTGCCAGCAGCTTGGAACAGGGGTTAGATGAGCAGTTCTTC. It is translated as CASSLEQGLDEQFF.

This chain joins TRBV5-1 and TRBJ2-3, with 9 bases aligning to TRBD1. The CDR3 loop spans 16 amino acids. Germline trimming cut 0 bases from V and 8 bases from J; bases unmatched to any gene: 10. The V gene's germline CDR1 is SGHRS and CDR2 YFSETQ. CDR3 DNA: TGCGCCAGCAGCTTGGGGACTGGACAGGGGCACGGTACGCAGTATTTT. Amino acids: CASSLGTGQGHGTQYF. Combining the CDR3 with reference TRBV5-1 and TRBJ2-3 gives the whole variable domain KAGVTQTPRYLIKTRGQQVTLSCSPISGHRSVSWYQQTPGQGLQFLFEYFSETQRNKGNFPGRFSGRQFSNSRSEMNVSTLELGDSALYLCASSLGTGQGHGTQYFGPGTRLTVL.

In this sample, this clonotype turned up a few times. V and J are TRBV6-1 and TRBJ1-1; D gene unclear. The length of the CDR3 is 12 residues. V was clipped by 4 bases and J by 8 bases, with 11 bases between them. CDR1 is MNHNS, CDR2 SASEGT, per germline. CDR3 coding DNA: TGTGCCAGCAGTGGCTCACGGCCCGAAGCTTTCTTT. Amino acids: CASSGSRPEAFF.

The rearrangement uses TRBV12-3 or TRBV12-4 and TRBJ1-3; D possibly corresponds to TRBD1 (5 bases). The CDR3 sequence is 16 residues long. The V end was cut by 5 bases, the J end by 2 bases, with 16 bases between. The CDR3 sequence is CASSPGWPTPGNTIYF. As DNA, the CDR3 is TGTGCCAGCAGTCCAGGGTGGCCCACTCCTGGAAACACCATATATTTT.

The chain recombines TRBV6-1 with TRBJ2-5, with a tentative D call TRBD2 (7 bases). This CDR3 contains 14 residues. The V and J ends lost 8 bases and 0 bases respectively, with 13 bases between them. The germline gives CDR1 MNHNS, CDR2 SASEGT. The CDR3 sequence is CASQGGAHQETQYF. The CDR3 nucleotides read TGTGCCAGCCAAGGGGGGGCACACCAAGAGACCCAGTACTTC.

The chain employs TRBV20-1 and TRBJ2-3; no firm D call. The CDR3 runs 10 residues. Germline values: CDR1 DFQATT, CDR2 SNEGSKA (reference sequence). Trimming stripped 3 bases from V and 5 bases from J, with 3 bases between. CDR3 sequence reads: CSARLDTQYF. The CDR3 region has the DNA TGCAGTGCTAGGCTAGATACGCAGTATTTT.

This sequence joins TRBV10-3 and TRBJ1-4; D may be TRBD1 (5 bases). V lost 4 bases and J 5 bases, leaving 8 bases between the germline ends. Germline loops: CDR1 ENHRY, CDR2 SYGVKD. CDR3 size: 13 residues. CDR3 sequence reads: CAISGQRNEKLFF. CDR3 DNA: TGTGCCATCAGTGGACAGAGAAATGAAAAACTGTTTTTT.

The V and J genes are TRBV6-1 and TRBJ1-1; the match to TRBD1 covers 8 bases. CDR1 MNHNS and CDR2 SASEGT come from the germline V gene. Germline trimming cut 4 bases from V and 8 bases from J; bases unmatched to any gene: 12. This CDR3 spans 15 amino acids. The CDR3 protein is CASSALGTGDKEAFF. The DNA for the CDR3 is TGTGCCAGCAGTGCCCTCGGGACAGGAGATAAAGAAGCTTTCTTT.

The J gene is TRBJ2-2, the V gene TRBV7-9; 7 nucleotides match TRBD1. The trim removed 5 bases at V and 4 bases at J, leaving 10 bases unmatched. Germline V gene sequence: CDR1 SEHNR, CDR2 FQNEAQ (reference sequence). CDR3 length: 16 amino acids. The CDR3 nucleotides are TGTGCCAGCAGCCGTGAAGGGGGCCGGAGCACCGGGGAGCTGTTTTTT. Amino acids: CASSREGGRSTGELFF.

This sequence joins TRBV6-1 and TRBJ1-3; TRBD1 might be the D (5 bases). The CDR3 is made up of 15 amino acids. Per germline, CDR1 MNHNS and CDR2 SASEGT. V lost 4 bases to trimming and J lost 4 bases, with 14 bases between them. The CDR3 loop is CASSATQGTGNTIYF. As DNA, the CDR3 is TGTGCCAGCAGTGCAACTCAGGGCACCGGAAACACCATATATTTT.

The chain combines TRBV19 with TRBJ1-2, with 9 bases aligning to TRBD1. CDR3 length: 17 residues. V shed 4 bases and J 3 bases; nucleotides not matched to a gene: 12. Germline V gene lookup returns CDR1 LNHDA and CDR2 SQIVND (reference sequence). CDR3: CASSNGYGTGHDYGYTF. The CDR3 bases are TGTGCCAGTAGTAATGGGTACGGGACAGGGCATGACTATGGCTACACCTTC.

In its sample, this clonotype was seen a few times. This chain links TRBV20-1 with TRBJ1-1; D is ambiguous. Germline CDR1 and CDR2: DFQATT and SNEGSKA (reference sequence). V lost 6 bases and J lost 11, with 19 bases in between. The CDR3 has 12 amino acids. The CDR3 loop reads CSATDTVAKAFF. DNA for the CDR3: TGCAGTGCAACCGATACCGTGGCGAAGGCTTTCTTT.